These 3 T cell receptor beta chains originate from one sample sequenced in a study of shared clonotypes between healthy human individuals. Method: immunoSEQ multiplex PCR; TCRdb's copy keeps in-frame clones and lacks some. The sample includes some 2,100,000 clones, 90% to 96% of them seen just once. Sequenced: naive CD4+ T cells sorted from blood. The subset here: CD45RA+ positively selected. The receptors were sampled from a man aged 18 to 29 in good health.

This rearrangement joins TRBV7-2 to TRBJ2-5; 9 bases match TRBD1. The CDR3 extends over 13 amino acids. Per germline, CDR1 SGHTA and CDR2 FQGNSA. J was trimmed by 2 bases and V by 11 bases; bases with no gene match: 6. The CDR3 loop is CASTGGPQETQYF. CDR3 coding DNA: TGTGCCTCAACAGGGGGCCCTCAAGAGACCCAGTACTTC. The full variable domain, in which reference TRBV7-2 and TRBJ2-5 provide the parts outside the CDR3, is GAGVSQSPSNKVTEKGKDVELRCDPISGHTALYWYRQSLGQGLEFLIYFQGNSAPDKSGLPSDRFSAERTGGSVSTLTIQRTQQEDSAVYLCASTGGPQETQYFGPGTRLLVL.

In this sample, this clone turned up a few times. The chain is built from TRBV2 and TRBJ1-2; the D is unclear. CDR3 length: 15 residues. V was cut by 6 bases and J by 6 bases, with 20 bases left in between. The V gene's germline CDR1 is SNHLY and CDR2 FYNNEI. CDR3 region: CASSPAAGSWNGYTF. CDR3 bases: TGTGCCAGCAGCCCGGCGGCAGGCTCTTGGAATGGCTACACCTTC. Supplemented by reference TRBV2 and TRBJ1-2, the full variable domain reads EPEVTQTPSHQVTQMGQEVILRCVPISNHLYFYWYRQILGQKVEFLVSFYNNEISEKSEIFDDQFSVERPDGSNFTLKIRSTKLEDSAMYFCASSPAAGSWNGYTFGSGTRLTVV.

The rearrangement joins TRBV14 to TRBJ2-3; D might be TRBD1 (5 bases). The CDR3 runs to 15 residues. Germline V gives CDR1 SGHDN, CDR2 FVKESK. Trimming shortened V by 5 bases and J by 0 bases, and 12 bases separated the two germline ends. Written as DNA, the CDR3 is TGTGCCAGCAGCATCAACAGGCTAAGCACAGATACGCAGTATTTT. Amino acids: CASSINRLSTDTQYF.